The clone carrying this T cell receptor (beta chain) was observed a handful of times. Its cognate antigen is unknown. This sample stems from a study of chemoradiotherapy in HPV16-positive cancers. Turning to the study itself: Candidate HPV-specific clones and shared TCR motifs came from two HPV16-positive patients.

The CDR3 contains 13 residues. Germline CDR1 and CDR2: LGHNA and YNFKEQ. V lost 5 bases and J 0 bases, leaving 4 bases between the germline ends. Produced via immunoSEQ multiplex PCR; TCRdb's table is partial and in-frame only. The data hold tens of thousands of clones, with over 65% observed a single time. Points from the study as a whole: Candidate HPV-specific clones and E7-related TCR motifs grew in tumor during treatment. In HPV16-positive patients, HPV-responsive T-cell expansion tracked better recurrence-free survival.

The chain is built from TRBV4-2 and TRBJ1-4; D is undetermined. The sequence came from a human donor with HPV-associated anogenital cancer. The specimen was blood, collected from a patient who underwent chemoradiotherapy. CDR3 sequence reads: CASSWATNEKLFF. CDR3 in DNA: TGTGCCAGCAGCTGGGCAACTAATGAAAAACTGTTTTTT.